The TCR beta chain described here comes from a study of T cells after yellow fever vaccination. One entry per CDR3 protein results from TCRdb running MiXCR on the 5' RACE reads. The sample consists of approximately 580,000 distinct CDR3 sequences, around a sixth of them appearing once. This clonotype was seen more than once but under ten times. This CDR3 has 15 residues. Germline V CDR1 and CDR2: SGHNT, YENEEA. The ends lost 0 bases at V and 8 bases at J; junction bases unmatched: 0. This sample comprised PBMCs, obtained 4 to 5 days after the first yellow fever vaccination. The TCR was taken from a man aged 18 to 29 who received the YFV17D yellow fever vaccine. The chain uses TRBV11-3 and TRBJ2-1; 14 positions agree with TRBD2. This CDR3 is CASSLEGLAGDEQFF. The CDR3 DNA follows: TGTGCCAGCAGCTTAGAGGGACTAGCGGGGGATGAGCAGTTCTTC.